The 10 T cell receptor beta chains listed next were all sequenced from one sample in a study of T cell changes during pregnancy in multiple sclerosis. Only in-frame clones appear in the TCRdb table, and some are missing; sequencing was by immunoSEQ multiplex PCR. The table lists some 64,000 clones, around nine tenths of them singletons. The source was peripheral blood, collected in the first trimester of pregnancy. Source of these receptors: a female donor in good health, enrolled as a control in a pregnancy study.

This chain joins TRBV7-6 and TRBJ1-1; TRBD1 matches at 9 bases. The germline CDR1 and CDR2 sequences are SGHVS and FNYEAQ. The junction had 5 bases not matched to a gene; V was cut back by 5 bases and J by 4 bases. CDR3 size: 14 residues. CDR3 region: CASSRGQGSTEAFF. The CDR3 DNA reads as TGTGCCAGCAGCCGGGGACAGGGAAGCACTGAAGCTTTCTTT.

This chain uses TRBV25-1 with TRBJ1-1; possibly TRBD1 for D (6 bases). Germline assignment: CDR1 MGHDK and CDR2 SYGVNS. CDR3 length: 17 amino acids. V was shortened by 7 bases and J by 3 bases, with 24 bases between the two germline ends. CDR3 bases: TGTGCCAGCACGAAAACGGCAGGGGATACTACGTACACTGAAGCTTTCTTT. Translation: CASTKTAGDTTYTEAFF.

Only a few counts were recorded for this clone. CDR3 region: CASSQQGADQPQHF. CDR3 DNA sequence: TGTGCCAGCTCGCAACAGGGGGCGGACCAGCCCCAGCATTTT. The chain carries TRBV18 and TRBJ1-5; 9 bases line up with TRBD1. The CDR3 loop spans 14 amino acids. From germline, CDR1 is KGHSH and CDR2 LQKENI. Trimming took 6 bases from V and 7 from J; bases not matched to a gene: 7. The whole variable domain, remainder taken from reference TRBV18 and TRBJ1-5, is NAGVMQNPRHLVRRRGQEARLRCSPMKGHSHVYWYRQLPEEGLKFMVYLQKENIIDESGMPKERFSAEFPKEGPSILRIQQVVRGDSAAYFCASSQQGADQPQHFGDGTRLSIL.

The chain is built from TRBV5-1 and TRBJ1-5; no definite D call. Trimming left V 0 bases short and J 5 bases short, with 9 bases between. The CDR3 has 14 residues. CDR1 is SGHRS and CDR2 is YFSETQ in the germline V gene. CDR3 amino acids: CASSLGQTDQPQHF. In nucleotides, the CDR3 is TGCGCCAGCAGCTTGGGCCAGACTGATCAGCCCCAGCATTTT. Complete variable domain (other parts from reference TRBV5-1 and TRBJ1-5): KAGVTQTPRYLIKTRGQQVTLSCSPISGHRSVSWYQQTPGQGLQFLFEYFSETQRNKGNFPGRFSGRQFSNSRSEMNVSTLELGDSALYLCASSLGQTDQPQHFGDGTRLSIL.

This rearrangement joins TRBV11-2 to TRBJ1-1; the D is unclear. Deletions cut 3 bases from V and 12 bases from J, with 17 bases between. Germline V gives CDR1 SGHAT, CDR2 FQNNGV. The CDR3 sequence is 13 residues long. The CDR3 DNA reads TGTGCCAGCAGCTTGCTTATCGGTCAGAGGACTTTCTTT. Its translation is CASSLLIGQRTFF.

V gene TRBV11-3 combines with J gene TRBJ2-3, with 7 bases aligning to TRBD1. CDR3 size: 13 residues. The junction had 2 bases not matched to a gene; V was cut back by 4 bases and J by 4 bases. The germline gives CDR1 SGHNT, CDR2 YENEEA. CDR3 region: CASSSQGADTQYF. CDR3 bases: TGTGCCAGCAGCTCGCAGGGGGCAGATACGCAGTATTTT. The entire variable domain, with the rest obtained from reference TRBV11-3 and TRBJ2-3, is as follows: EAGVVQSPRYKIIEKKQPVAFWCNPISGHNTLYWYLQNLGQGPELLIRYENEEAVDDSQLPKDRFSAERLKGVDSTLKIQPAELGDSAVYLCASSSQGADTQYFGPGTRLTVL.

CDR3 sequence (DNA): TGTGCCAGCAGTGAATATTTCTACACTGAAGCTTTCTTT. Protein sequence: CASSEYFYTEAFF. The V gene is TRBV25-1, the J gene TRBJ1-1, with D unclear. V lost 0 bases to trimming and J lost 3 bases, with 5 bases between them. In germline, CDR1 is MGHDK, CDR2 SYGVNS. The CDR3 has 13 amino acids.

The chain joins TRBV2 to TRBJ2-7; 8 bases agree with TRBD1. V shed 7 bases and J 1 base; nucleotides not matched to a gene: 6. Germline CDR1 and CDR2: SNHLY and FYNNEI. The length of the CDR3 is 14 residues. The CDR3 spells CASIFGTGSYEQYF. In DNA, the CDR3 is TGTGCCAGCATCTTCGGGACAGGATCCTACGAGCAGTACTTC.

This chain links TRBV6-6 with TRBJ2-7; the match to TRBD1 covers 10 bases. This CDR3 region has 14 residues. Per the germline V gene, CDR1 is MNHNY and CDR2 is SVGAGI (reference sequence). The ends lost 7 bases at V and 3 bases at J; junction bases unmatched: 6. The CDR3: CASNRQGASYEQYF. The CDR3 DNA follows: TGTGCCAGCAATCGACAGGGGGCGAGCTACGAGCAGTACTTC.

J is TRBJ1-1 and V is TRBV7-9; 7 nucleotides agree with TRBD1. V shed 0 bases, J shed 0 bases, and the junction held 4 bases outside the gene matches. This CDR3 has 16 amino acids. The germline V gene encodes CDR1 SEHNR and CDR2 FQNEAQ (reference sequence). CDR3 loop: CASSLAQGGLNTEAFF. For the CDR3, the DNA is TGTGCCAGCAGCTTAGCTCAAGGGGGCCTGAACACTGAAGCTTTCTTT.